This T cell receptor (beta chain) was identified during a study of blood T cell repertoires in COVID-19. Whole-study context: T cells, B-cell-depleted T cells, or PBMCs supplied cDNA or gDNA.

This clone has only one observation. In the original workflow: Quantification of nucleated cells was approximated via reference gene primer amplification. Produced via immunoSEQ multiplex PCR; TCRdb's table is partial and in-frame only. The DNA gave D and trimming, while V, J and clone size come from that table. The sample records about 160,000 clones, 70% to 90% being singletons. Germline V gives CDR1 SEHNR, CDR2 FQNEAQ (reference sequence). The CDR3 length is 9 residues. Trimming took 7 bases from V and 9 from J, leaving 6 bases between them. This TCR derives from a man between 40 and 49 years old with acute or convalescent COVID-19. Sequenced: peripheral blood. The chain combines TRBV7-9 with TRBJ1-1; D is undetermined. CDR3 DNA: TGTGCCAGCACGCCAAAAGCTTTCTTT. It yields the protein CASTPKAFF.